This T cell receptor beta chain comes out of a study of CD8 T cells in Susac syndrome. Overall study: When blood was drawn, patients with Susac syndrome were on intravenous immunoglobulin alone, on corticosteroids, or therapy-naive. Findings of the study overall: The CD4+ T cell repertoire of patients with Susac syndrome showed no detectable clonal expansion. Acknowledgment was made by the study that its TCR sequencing and HLA analysis involved a relatively small number of individuals.

This CDR3 is built from 18 residues. The V gene's germline CDR1 is MNHEY and CDR2 SVGAGI. V was pared by 0 bases and J by 1 base, with 6 bases of the junction left unmatched. RNA was extracted with the RNeasy kit, and a quantity of 0.5 to 1 ug was reverse transcribed using random hexamers. MiXCR, run by TCRdb on the immunoSEQ multiplex PCR reads, gives a single entry per CDR3 protein. This sample carries around 200,000 distinct CDR3 sequences, around 95% of them seen once, and the ten largest clones take 0.098%. As to this clonotype: Its antigen is unknown.

The receptor comes from a human donor with Susac syndrome. The sample was CD4+ T cells from PBMCs. The chain links TRBV6-5 to TRBJ2-6, with 7 nucleotides matching TRBD1. This chain's CDR3 is CASSYSIGGGSGANVLTF. DNA of the CDR3: TGTGCCAGCAGTTACTCGATAGGGGGCGGTTCTGGGGCCAACGTCCTGACTTTC.